A selection of T cell receptor beta chains follows, all from one sample in a study of blood T cell repertoires in COVID-19. Assay used: immunoSEQ multiplex PCR; TCRdb lists only in-frame clones, some missing. The table shows 200,000 to 250,000 clones, with roughly 84% occurring only once. The specimen sequenced was peripheral blood. Every receptor here comes from a man aged 45-65 years with active or convalescent COVID-19. The CDR3 runs from the conserved cysteine through the conserved F or W. The D gene is left open where the match is weak. Not every row has a clone size; where given, it reads once, few, many or a size class.

TRBD1 TRBV6-2/TRBV6-3 - CASSYSPGTGWEPQHF
- TRBV3-1/TRBV3-2 once CASSQVVSTGELFF
TRBD1 TRBV27 - CASSSLQGIGDTQYF
- TRBV28 - CASSSGGQGPNTQYF
- TRBV6-5 - CASSYSELTETQYF
TRBD1 TRBV7-2 once CASSSRTGPYNEQFF
- TRBV6-4 - CASRDGQRAQPQHF
TRBD1 TRBV11-3 - CASSLDWTGQTGELFF
TRBD1 TRBV5-4 - CASSLGRGEYGYTF
- TRBV14 - CASSHSFGRGTGELFF
- TRBV28 - CASSYVGGNTEAFF
TRBD1 TRBV10-1 - CASSLPGQGRNQPQHF
- TRBV19 - CASSSRSGDTQYF
TRBD1 TRBV5-1 - CASREGAGQGVGYTF
TRBD2 TRBV10-2 - CASLSSGGYNEQFF
- TRBV9 - CASSPRPLAHTQYF
TRBD1 TRBV3-1/TRBV3-2 - CASSQEQGISPLHF
- TRBV3-1/TRBV3-2 - CASSQESRHNTEAFF
- TRBV18 few CASSPSRAGKDGYTF
- TRBV3-1/TRBV3-2 - CASSQIGGRGIEAFF
- TRBV30 - CAWSVDAVANTGELFF
TRBD2 TRBV28 once CASRFSGSSYEQYF
TRBD1 TRBV27 - CATGTEYNEQFF
TRBD2 TRBV7-9 - CASSSRGVAGGETQYF
TRBD1 TRBV2 - CASRQGNEKLFF
- TRBV27 - CASSSTNPLPGQISFF
- TRBV28 - CASGVGGSMYEQYF
TRBD1 TRBV20-1 few CSARLGGGYTF
- TRBV6-5 few CASSPRDSRTDTQYF